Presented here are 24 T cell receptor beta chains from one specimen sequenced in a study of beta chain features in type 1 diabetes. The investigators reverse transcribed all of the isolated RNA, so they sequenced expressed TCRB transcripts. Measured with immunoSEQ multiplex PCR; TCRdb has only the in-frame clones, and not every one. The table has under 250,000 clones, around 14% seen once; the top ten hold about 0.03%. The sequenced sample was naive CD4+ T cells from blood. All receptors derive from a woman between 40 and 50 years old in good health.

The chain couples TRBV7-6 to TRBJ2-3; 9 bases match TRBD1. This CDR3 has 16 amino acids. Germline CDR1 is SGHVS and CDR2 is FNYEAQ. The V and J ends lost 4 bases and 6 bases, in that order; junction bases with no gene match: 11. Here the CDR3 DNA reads TGTGCCAGCAGCTCCCGATATGACAGGGGGACTGATACGCAGTATTTT. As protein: CASSSRYDRGTDTQYF.

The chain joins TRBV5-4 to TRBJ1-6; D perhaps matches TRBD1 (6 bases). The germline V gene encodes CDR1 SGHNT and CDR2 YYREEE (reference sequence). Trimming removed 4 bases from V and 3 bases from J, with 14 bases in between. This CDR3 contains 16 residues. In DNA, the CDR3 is TGTGCCAGCAGCCGGGACAACTCGCTCTATAATTCACCCCTCCACTTT. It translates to CASSRDNSLYNSPLHF.

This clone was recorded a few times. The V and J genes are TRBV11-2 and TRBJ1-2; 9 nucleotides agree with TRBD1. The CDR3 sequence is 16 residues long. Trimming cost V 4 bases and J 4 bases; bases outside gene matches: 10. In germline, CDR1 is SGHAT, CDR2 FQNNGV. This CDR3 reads CASSSNRGTGPYGYTF. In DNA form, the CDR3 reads TGTGCCAGCAGCTCAAATCGGGGGACAGGGCCCTATGGCTACACCTTC. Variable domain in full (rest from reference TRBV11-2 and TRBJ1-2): EAGVAQSPRYKIIEKRQSVAFWCNPISGHATLYWYQQILGQGPKLLIQFQNNGVVDDSQLPKDRFSAERLKGVDSTLKIQPAKLEDSAVYLCASSSNRGTGPYGYTFGSGTRLTVV.

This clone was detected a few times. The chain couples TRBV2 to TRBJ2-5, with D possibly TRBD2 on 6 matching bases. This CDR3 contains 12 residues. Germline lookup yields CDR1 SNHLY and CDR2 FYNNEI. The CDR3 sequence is CASTGEEETQYF. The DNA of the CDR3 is TGTGCTTCAACGGGGGAGGAAGAGACCCAGTACTTC.

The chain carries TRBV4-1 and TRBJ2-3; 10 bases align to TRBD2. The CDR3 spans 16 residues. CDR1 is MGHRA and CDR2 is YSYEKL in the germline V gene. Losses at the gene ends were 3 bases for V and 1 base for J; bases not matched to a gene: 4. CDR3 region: CASSQSSGGGTDTQYF. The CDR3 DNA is TGCGCCAGCAGCCAGTCAAGCGGGGGGGGCACAGATACGCAGTATTTT.

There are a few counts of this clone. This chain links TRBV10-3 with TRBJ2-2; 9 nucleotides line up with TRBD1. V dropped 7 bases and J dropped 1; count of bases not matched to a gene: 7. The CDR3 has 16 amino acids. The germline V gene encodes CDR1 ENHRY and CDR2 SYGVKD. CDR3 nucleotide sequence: TGTGCCATCATCGCCACAGGGGGCCTGAACACCGGGGAGCTGTTTTTT. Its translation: CAIIATGGLNTGELFF.

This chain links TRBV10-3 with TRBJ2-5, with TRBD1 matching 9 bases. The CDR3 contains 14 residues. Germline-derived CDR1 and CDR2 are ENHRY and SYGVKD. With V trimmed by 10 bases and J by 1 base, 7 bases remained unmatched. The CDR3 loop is CATRQGVTQETQYF. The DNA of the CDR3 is TGTGCCACCAGACAGGGGGTTACCCAAGAGACCCAGTACTTC.

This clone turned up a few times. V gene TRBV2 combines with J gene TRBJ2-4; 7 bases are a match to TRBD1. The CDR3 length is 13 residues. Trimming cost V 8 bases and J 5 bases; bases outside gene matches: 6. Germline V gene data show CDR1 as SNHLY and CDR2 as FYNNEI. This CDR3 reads CASGGQIQNIQYF. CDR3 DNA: TGTGCCAGCGGGGGACAGATCCAAAACATTCAGTACTTC.

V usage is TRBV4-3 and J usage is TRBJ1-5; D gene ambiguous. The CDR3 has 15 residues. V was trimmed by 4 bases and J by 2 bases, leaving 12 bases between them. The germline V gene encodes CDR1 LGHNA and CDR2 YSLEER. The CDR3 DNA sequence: TGCGCCAGCAGCCGTGAACGGGGTCGCAATCAGCCCCAGCATTTT. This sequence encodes CASSRERGRNQPQHF.

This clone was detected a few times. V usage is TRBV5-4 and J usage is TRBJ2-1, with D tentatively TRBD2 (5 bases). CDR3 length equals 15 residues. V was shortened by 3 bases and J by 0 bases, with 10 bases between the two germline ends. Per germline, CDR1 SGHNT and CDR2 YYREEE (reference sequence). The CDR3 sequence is CASSWPGSSYNEQFF. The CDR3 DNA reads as TGTGCCAGCAGCTGGCCGGGGAGCTCCTACAATGAGCAGTTCTTC. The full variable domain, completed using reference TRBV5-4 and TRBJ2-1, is ETGVTQSPTHLIKTRGQQVTLRCSSQSGHNTVSWYQQALGQGPQFIFQYYREEENGRGNFPPRFSGLQFPNYSSELNVNALELDDSALYLCASSWPGSSYNEQFFGPGTRLTVL.

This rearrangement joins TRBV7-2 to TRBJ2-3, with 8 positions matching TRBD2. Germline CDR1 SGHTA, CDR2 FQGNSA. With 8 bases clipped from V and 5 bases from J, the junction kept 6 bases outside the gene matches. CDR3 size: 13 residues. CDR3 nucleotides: TGTGCCAGCCTCCCCGGGGGGGGAGATACGCAGTATTTT. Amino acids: CASLPGGGDTQYF.

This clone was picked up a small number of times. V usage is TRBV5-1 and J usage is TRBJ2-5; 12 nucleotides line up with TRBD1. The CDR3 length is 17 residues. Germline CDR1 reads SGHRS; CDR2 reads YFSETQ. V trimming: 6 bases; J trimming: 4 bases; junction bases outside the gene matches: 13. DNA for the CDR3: TGCGCCAGCACCGCCAGGGACAGGGGGCCAAAGGGAGAGACCCAGTACTTC. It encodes CASTARDRGPKGETQYF.

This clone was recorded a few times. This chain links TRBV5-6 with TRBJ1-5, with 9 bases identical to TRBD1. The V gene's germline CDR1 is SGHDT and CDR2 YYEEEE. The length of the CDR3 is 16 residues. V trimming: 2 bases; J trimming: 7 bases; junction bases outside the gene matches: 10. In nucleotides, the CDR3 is TGTGCCAGCAGCTTCTTTACAGGGGGCGAGGGGCAGCCCCAGCATTTT. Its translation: CASSFFTGGEGQPQHF.

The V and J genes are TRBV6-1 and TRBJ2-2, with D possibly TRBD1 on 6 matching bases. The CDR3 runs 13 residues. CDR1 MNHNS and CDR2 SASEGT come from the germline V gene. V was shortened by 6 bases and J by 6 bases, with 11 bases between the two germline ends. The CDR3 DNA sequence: TGTGCCAGCAGGACCACAGGGTCCGGGGAGCTGTTTTTT. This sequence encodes CASRTTGSGELFF.

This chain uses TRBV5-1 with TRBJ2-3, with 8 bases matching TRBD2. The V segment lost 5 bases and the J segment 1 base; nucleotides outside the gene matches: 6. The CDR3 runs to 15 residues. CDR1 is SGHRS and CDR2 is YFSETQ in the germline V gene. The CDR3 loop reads CASRVVAGRTDTQYF. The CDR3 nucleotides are TGCGCCAGCAGGGTGGTAGCGGGGCGCACAGATACGCAGTATTTT. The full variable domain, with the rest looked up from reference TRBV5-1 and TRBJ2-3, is KAGVTQTPRYLIKTRGQQVTLSCSPISGHRSVSWYQQTPGQGLQFLFEYFSETQRNKGNFPGRFSGRQFSNSRSEMNVSTLELGDSALYLCASRVVAGRTDTQYFGPGTRLTVL.

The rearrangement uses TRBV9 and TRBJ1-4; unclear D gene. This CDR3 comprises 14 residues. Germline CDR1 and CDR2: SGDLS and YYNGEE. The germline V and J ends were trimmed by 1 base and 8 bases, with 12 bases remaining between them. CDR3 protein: CASSVSGGGEKLFF. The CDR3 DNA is TGTGCCAGCAGCGTATCGGGTGGAGGAGAAAAACTGTTTTTT. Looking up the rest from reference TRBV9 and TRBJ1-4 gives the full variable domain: DSGVTQTPKHLITATGQRVTLRCSPRSGDLSVYWYQQSLDQGLQFLIQYYNGEERAKGNILERFSAQQFPDLHSELNLSSLELGDSALYFCASSVSGGGEKLFFGSGTQLSVL.

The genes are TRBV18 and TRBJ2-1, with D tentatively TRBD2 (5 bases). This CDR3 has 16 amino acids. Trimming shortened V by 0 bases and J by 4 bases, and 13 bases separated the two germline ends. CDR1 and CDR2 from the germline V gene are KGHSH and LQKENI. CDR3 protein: CASSPPRGRRYNEQFF. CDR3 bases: TGTGCCAGCTCACCACCGCGCGGGCGGCGGTACAATGAGCAGTTCTTC.

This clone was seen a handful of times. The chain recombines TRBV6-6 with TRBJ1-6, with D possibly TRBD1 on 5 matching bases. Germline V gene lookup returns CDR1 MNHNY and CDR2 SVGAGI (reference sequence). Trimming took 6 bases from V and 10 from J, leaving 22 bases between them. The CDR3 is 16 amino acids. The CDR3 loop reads CASRDATGVERSPLHF. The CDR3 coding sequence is TGTGCCAGCAGGGACGCCACGGGGGTGGAACGGTCACCCCTCCACTTT.

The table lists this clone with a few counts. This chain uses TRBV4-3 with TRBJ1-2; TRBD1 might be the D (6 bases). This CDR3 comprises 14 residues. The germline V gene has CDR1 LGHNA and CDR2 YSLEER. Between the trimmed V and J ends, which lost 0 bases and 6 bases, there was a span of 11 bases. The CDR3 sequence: CASSQDLAGDGYTF. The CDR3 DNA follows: TGCGCCAGCAGCCAAGATCTGGCAGGGGATGGCTACACCTTC.

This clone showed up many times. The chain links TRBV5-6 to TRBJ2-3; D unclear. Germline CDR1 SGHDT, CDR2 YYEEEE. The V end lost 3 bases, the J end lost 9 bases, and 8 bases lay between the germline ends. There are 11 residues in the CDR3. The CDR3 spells CASSSHMTQYF. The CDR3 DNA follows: TGTGCCAGCAGCTCTCACATGACGCAGTATTTT.

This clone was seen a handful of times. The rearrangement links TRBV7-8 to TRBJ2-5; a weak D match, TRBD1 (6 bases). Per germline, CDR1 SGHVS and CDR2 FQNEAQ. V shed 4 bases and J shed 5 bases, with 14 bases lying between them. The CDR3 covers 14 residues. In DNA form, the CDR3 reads TGTGCCAGCAGCTCTGCGGGTAGGGGGGAGACCCAGTACTTC. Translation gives CASSSAGRGETQYF.

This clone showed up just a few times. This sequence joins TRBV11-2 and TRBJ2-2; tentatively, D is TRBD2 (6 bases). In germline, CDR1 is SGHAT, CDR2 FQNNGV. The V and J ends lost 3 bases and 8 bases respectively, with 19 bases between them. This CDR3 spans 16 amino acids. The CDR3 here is CASSFGLARRAGELFF. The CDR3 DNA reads TGTGCCAGCAGCTTCGGGCTAGCGAGACGAGCGGGGGAGCTGTTTTTT.

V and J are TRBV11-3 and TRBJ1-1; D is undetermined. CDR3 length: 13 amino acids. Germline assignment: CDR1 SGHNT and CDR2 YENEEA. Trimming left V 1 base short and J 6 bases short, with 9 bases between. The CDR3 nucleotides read TGTGCCAGCAGCTTAGGTGTGCAGGCTGAAGCTTTCTTT. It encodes CASSLGVQAEAFF. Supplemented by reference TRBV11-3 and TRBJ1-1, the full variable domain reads EAGVVQSPRYKIIEKKQPVAFWCNPISGHNTLYWYLQNLGQGPELLIRYENEEAVDDSQLPKDRFSAERLKGVDSTLKIQPAELGDSAVYLCASSLGVQAEAFFGQGTRLTVV.

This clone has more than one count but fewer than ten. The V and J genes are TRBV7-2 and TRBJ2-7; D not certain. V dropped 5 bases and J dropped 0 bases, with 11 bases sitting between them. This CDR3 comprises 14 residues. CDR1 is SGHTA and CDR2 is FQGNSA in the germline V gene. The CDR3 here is CASSPTTSSYEQYF. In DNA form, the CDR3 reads TGTGCCAGCAGCCCAACTACCAGCTCCTACGAGCAGTACTTC.